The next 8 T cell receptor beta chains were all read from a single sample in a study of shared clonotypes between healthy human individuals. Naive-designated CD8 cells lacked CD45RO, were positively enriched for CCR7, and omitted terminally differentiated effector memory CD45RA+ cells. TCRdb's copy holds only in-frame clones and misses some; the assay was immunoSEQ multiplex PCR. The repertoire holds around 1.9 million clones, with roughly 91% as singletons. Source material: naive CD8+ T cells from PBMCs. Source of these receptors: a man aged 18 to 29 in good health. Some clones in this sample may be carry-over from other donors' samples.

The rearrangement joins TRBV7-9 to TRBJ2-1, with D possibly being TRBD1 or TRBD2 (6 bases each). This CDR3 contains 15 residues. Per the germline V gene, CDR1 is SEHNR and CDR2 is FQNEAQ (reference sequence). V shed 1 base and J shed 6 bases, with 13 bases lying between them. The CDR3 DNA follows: TGTGCCAGCAGCTTAGGTCCGGGGGCGAGCAATGAGCAGTTCTTC. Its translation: CASSLGPGASNEQFF.

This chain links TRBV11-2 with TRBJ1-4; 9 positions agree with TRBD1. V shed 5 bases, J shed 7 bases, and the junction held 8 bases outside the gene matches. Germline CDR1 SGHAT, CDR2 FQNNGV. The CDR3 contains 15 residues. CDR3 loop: CASSGRQGEVEKLFF. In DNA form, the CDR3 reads TGTGCCAGCAGCGGCCGACAGGGGGAAGTTGAAAAACTGTTTTTT.

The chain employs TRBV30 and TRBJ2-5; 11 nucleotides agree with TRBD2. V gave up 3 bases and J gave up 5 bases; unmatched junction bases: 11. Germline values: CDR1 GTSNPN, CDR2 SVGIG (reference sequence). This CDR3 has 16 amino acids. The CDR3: CAWSPGGLAGGETQYF. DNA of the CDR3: TGTGCCTGGAGCCCGGGGGGGCTAGCGGGAGGTGAGACCCAGTACTTC.

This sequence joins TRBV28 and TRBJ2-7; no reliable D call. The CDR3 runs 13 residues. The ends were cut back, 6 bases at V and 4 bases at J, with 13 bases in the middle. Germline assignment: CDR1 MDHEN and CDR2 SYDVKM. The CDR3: CASRKWGGYEQYF. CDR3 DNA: TGTGCCAGCAGGAAATGGGGTGGGTACGAGCAGTACTTC.

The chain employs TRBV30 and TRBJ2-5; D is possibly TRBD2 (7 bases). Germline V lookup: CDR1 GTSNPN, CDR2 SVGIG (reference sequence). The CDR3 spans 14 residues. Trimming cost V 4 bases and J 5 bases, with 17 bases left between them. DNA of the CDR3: TGTGCCTGGACCACGGGGAGGGGGGTTGAGACCCAGTACTTC. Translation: CAWTTGRGVETQYF.

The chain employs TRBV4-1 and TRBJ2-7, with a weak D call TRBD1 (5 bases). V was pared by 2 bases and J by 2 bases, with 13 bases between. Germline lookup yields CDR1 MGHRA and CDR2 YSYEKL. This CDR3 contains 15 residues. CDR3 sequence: CASSQPLTVPYEQYF. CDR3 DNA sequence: TGCGCCAGCAGCCAACCCCTGACAGTTCCCTACGAGCAGTACTTC.

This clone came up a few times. This CDR3 is CASTFGVGEKLFF. The CDR3, as DNA: TGTGCCAGCACCTTTGGGGTGGGGGAAAAACTGTTTTTT. The gene calls are TRBV27 and TRBJ1-4; D unclear. The V gene lost 7 bases and the J gene lost 8 bases, with 14 bases spanning the gap. This CDR3 spans 13 amino acids. Germline CDR1 MNHEY, CDR2 SMNVEV (reference sequence).

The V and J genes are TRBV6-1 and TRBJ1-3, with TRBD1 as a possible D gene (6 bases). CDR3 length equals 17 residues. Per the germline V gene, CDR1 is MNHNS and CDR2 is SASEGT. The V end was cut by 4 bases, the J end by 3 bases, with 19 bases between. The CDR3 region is CASSGPSQGVNGNTIYF. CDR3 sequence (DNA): TGTGCCAGCAGTGGCCCCTCACAGGGCGTAAATGGAAACACCATATATTTT.